This entry lists 15 T cell receptor beta chains sequenced from one sample in a study of spatial heterogeneity in lung cancer. MiXCR, run by TCRdb on the 5' RACE reads, gives a single entry per CDR3 protein. The sample consists of tens of thousands of distinct CDR3 sequences, approximately 7.5% of them appearing once. Time point denoted: sample taken at primary tumor resection. Frozen PBMC, nontumor lung or tumor provided whole RNA, which was sequenced unsorted. Material: PBMCs, obtained at surgery. Receptors originate from a male donor with early-stage non-small cell lung cancer.

V is TRBV11-1 and J is TRBJ2-5; D is uncertain. Germline loops: CDR1 SGHAT, CDR2 FQDESV (reference sequence). V gave up 5 bases and J gave up 0 bases, with 7 bases separating them. The CDR3 is made up of 13 amino acids. This CDR3 is CASSPGYQETQYF. DNA for the CDR3: TGTGCCAGCAGCCCCGGGTACCAAGAGACCCAGTACTTC.

V is TRBV28 and J is TRBJ1-3; the match to TRBD1 covers 9 bases. J gave up 9 bases and V 5 bases, and 8 bases lay outside the gene matches. The CDR3 spans 14 residues. CDR1 and CDR2 (germline): MDHEN, SYDVKM. CDR3 nucleotides: TGTGCCAGCAGTCCCTCCGACAGGGGGAGCACCATATATTTT. Residues: CASSPSDRGSTIYF.

This clonotype showed up many times. The J gene is TRBJ1-3, the V gene TRBV27, with D perhaps matching TRBD1 (5 bases). Germline assignment: CDR1 MNHEY and CDR2 SMNVEV (reference sequence). V was clipped by 8 bases and J by 0 bases, with 11 bases between them. This CDR3 comprises 14 residues. This chain's CDR3 is CASGTDSSGNTIYF. The CDR3 DNA follows: TGTGCCAGCGGAACCGACAGCTCTGGAAACACCATATATTTT.

This clonotype showed up many times. This sequence joins TRBV24-1 and TRBJ2-5; tentative D call: TRBD1 (6 bases). This CDR3 is 14 amino acids long. The germline V gene has CDR1 KGHDR and CDR2 SFDVKD. The germline V and J ends were trimmed by 5 bases and 2 bases, with 11 bases remaining between them. CDR3 DNA: TGTGCCACCAGTGGGGGGACATATCAAGAGACCCAGTACTTC. Translated: CATSGGTYQETQYF.

The chain carries TRBV7-2 and TRBJ2-5, with D maybe TRBD2 (6 bases). Germline values: CDR1 SGHTA, CDR2 FQGNSA. V was cut by 3 bases and J by 5 bases, with 13 bases left in between. The CDR3 runs to 14 residues. CDR3 sequence: CASSFSRAGETQYF. The CDR3 nucleotides are TGTGCCAGCAGCTTTTCGAGGGCGGGGGAGACCCAGTACTTC.

This clonotype rates as large. The J gene is TRBJ1-2, the V gene TRBV14; 9 nucleotides agree with TRBD1. The CDR3 contains 15 residues. V shed 4 bases and J 6 bases; nucleotides not matched to a gene: 9. Germline V gene data show CDR1 as SGHDN and CDR2 as FVKESK. The CDR3 nucleotides read TGTGCCAGCAGCCGGGACAGGGTACCCCTCGATGGCTACACCTTC. It specifies CASSRDRVPLDGYTF.

This clonotype has a count of ten or more. J is TRBJ2-5 and V is TRBV7-2; D call uncertain. The ends were cut back, 0 bases at V and 3 bases at J, with 8 bases in the middle. Germline V CDR1 and CDR2: SGHTA, FQGNSA. The length of the CDR3 is 14 residues. CDR3 in DNA: TGTGCCAGCAGCTTAGCGACGGGCAAAGAGACCCAGTACTTC. Translation: CASSLATGKETQYF.

This rearrangement joins TRBV18 to TRBJ1-1; D remains ambiguous. V was pared by 5 bases and J by 1 base, with 14 bases between. The CDR3 is made up of 15 amino acids. Looked up from germline, CDR1 is KGHSH and CDR2 is LQKENI. CDR3 in DNA: TGTGCCAGCTCATCCAGCGGGATGGGGAACACTGAAGCTTTCTTT. Translated: CASSSSGMGNTEAFF.

The gene calls are TRBV4-3 and TRBJ2-3; no definite D call. The CDR3 totals 10 residues. From germline, CDR1 is LGHNA and CDR2 YSLEER. The V and J ends lost 5 bases and 7 bases respectively, with 4 bases between them. The CDR3 region has the DNA TGCGCCAGCAGCGAGAATACGCAGTATTTT. This codes for CASSENTQYF.

This clonotype appeared a few times. This chain connects TRBV7-2 to TRBJ2-1; TRBD1 is a possible D gene (6 bases). Germline CDR1 SGHTA, CDR2 FQGNSA. V was pared by 7 bases and J by 10 bases, with 20 bases between. The CDR3 is 14 amino acids. The CDR3 DNA sequence: TGTGCCAGCACGGACAGCATATCAATTAACGAGCAGTTCTTC. This codes for CASTDSISINEQFF.

On this clonotype: Being one base from a much bigger clone, this may be a read error. The chain carries TRBV25-1 and TRBJ1-6; 7 nucleotides agree with TRBD1. There are 15 residues in the CDR3. Germline trimming cut 0 bases from V and 10 bases from J; bases unmatched to any gene: 6. Germline CDR1 is MGHDK and CDR2 is SYGVNS. The CDR3 spells CASSEYDREDSPLHF. The CDR3 DNA reads TGTGCCAGCAGTGAATATGACAGGGAAGACTCACCCCTCCACTTT.

The V gene is TRBV5-1, the J gene TRBJ2-5; the D gene is possibly TRBD1 (6 bases). From germline, CDR1 is SGHRS and CDR2 YFSETQ. This CDR3 has 15 residues. Trimming shortened V by 4 bases and J by 1 base, and 14 bases separated the two germline ends. CDR3 DNA: TGCGCCAGCAGCAACCCCGGGACACCCCAAGAGACCCAGTACTTC. Its translation: CASSNPGTPQETQYF.

This clonotype was counted many times. This chain connects TRBV5-5 to TRBJ2-1; D is perhaps TRBD2 (5 bases). The CDR3 runs to 15 residues. CDR1 SGHKS and CDR2 YYEKEE come from the germline V gene (reference sequence). V dropped 0 bases and J dropped 10 bases, with 17 bases sitting between them. The CDR3 protein is CASSLELTTRLEQFF. The CDR3 DNA is TGTGCCAGCAGCTTGGAGTTGACTACCCGCCTAGAGCAGTTCTTC.

This clonotype was detected ten times or more. J is TRBJ1-1 and V is TRBV29-1; no clear D. The CDR3 is 12 amino acids. V dropped 3 bases and J dropped 3 bases, with 8 bases sitting between them. The germline gives CDR1 SQVTM, CDR2 ANQGSEA. This chain's CDR3 is CSVDPMDTEAFF. For the CDR3, the DNA is TGCAGCGTTGATCCGATGGACACTGAAGCTTTCTTT.

This clonotype was seen repeatedly, ten times or more. J is TRBJ1-2 and V is TRBV18, with 7 bases identical to TRBD1. V lost 2 bases to trimming and J lost 7 bases; unmatched junction nucleotides: 7. This CDR3 is built from 14 residues. The germline gives CDR1 KGHSH, CDR2 LQKENI. The CDR3 here is CASSPVGQDRGYTF. The CDR3 bases are TGTGCCAGCTCACCAGTCGGACAGGATCGTGGCTACACCTTC.